This T cell receptor (beta chain) was documented in a study of shared clonotypes between healthy human individuals. The table came from immunoSEQ multiplex PCR; TCRdb's copy has only in-frame clones and leaves some out. The table includes more than 2,000,000 clones, just over 90% detected once. Germline values: CDR1 SGDLS, CDR2 YYNGEE. V lost 4 bases and J lost 0, with 14 bases in between. The CDR3 is made up of 16 amino acids. Sequenced sample: naive CD4+ T cells sorted from blood. Documented subset: CD45RA+ positively selected. The rearrangement links TRBV9 to TRBJ1-3; weak D call: TRBD1 (6 bases). This TCR was sampled from a young man in good health. CDR3 nucleotides: TGTGCCAGCAGCCCCACACAGGGCCTCTCTGGAAACACCATATATTTT. It specifies CASSPTQGLSGNTIYF.